This T cell receptor (beta chain) was observed in a study of T cell changes during pregnancy in multiple sclerosis. Assay used: immunoSEQ multiplex PCR; TCRdb lists only in-frame clones, some missing. The table shows roughly 45,000 clones, with about 93% occurring only once. Sequences were derived from CD8+ T cells from peripheral blood mononuclear cells, sampled after pregnancy. The clonotype was recovered from a female donor with multiple sclerosis, enrolled in a pregnancy study.

CDR3 sequence (DNA): TGTGCCAGTCACGATTCGACAGGAGCCTACAATGAGCAGTTCTTC. This sequence encodes CASHDSTGAYNEQFF. The gene calls are TRBV28 and TRBJ2-1; weak D call: TRBD1 (6 bases). V dropped 9 bases and J dropped 2 bases, with 17 bases sitting between them. Germline-derived CDR1 and CDR2 are MDHEN and SYDVKM. The CDR3 consists of 15 residues.